This T cell receptor (beta chain) is from a study of shared clonotypes between healthy human individuals. Clones were sequenced by immunoSEQ multiplex PCR, and TCRdb holds only the in-frame ones, with some missing. The sample lists about 1 million clones; about 76% were seen once. The specimen was memory CD4+ T cells sorted from blood. This sample's subset: CD45RA-negative fraction. This receptor was obtained from a man aged 18-30 years in good health.

CDR3 bases: TGTGCCAGCAGCTTGACAGCGGGGCTCACCTACGAGCAGTACTTC. This codes for CASSLTAGLTYEQYF. V and J are TRBV5-4 and TRBJ2-7, with 7 bases aligning to TRBD2. The V gene end was trimmed by 1 base and the J gene end by 2 bases; junction bases not matched to a gene: 6. The germline CDR1 and CDR2 sequences are SGHNT and YYREEE (reference sequence). The CDR3 has 15 amino acids.